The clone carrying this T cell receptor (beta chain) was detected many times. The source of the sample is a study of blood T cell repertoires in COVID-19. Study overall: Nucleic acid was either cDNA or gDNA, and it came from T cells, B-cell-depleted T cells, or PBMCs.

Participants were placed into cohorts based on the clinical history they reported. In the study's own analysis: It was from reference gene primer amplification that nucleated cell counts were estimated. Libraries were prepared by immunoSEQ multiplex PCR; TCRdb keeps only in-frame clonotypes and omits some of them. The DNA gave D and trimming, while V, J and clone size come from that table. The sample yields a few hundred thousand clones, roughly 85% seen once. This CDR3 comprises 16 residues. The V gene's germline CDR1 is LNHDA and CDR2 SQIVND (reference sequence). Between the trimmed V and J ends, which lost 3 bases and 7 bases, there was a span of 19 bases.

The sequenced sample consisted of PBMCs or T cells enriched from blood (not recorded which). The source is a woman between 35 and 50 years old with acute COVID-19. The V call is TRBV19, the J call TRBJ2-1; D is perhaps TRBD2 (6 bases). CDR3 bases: TGTGCCAGTAGTATTTCGGGAGAGATCACCCGGAATGAGCAGTTCTTC. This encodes CASSISGEITRNEQFF. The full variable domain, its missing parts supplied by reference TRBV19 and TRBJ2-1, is DGGITQSPKYLFRKEGQNVTLSCEQNLNHDAMYWYRQDPGQGLRLIYYSQIVNDFQKGDIAEGYSVSREKKESFPLTVTSAQKNPTAFYLCASSISGEITRNEQFFGPGTRLTVL.